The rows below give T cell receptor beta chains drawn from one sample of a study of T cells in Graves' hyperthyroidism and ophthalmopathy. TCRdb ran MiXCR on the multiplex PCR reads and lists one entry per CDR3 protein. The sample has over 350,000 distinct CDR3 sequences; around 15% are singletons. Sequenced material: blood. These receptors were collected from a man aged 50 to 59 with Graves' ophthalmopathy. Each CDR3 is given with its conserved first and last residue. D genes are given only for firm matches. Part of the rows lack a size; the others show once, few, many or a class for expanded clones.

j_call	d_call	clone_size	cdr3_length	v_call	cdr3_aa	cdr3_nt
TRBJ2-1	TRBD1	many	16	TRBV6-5	CASGPEFAAGGNEQFF	TGTGCCAGCGGCCCCGAGTTTGCGGCAGGGGGCAATGAGCAGTTCTTC
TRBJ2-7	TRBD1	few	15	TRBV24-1	CATSDHRGHYCEQYF	TGTGCCACCAGTGATCACAGGGGGCACTACTGCGAGCAGTACTTC
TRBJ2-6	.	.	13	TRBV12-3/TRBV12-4	CASKNSGANVLTF	TGTGCCAGCAAAAACTCTGGGGCCAACGTCCTGACTTTC
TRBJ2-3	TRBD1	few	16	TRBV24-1	CATSSRGQGLADTQYF	TGTGCCACCAGTTCGAGGGGACAGGGGTTAGCAGATACGCAGTATTTT
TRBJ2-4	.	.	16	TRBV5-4	CASSFGPFALQNIQYF	TGTGCCAGCAGCTTCGGTCCCTTTGCACTCCAAAACATTCAGTACTTC
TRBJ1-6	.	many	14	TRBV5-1	CASSADSYNSPLHF	TGCGCCAGCAGCGCGGACAGTTATAATTCACCCCTCCACTTT
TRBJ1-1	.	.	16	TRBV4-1	CASSRGARGAGTEAFF	TGCGCCAGCAGCCGGGGGGCTCGGGGGGCGGGCACTGAAGCTTTCTTT
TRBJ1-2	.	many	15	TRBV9	CASSVGGTDLYGYTF	TGTGCCAGCAGCGTAGGAGGTACGGACCTCTATGGCTACACCTTC
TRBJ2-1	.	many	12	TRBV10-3	CATATGNGEQFF	TGTGCCACCGCTACAGGGAATGGGGAGCAGTTCTTC
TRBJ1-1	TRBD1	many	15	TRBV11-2	CASSLTGRMNTEAFF	TGTGCCAGCAGCCTGACAGGGCGGATGAACACTGAAGCTTTCTTT
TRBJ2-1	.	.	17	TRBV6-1	CASSTRGRLSSYNEQFF	TGTGCCAGCAGTACCCGAGGACGCCTTAGCTCCTACAATGAGCAGTTCTTC
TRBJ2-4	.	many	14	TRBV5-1	CASSLGTRPNIQYF	TGCGCCAGCAGCTTGGGGACACGCCCAAACATTCAGTACTTC
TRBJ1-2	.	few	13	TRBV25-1	CASSEGTNYGYTF	TGTGCCAGCAGTGAAGGGACCAACTATGGCTACACCTTC
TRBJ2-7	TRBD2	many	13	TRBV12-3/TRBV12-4	CASRIAGGYEQYF	TGTGCCAGCAGAATAGCGGGAGGGTACGAGCAGTACTTC
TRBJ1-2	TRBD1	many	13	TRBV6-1	CASSSTGDYGYTF	TGTGCCAGCAGTTCGACAGGGGACTATGGCTACACCTTC
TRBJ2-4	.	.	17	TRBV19	CASSRRQAELAKNIQYF	TGTGCCAGTAGTAGAAGACAGGCGGAACTAGCCAAAAACATTCAGTACTTC
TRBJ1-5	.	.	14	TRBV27	CASSGQSNVKPQHF	TGTGCCAGCAGCGGACAGTCTAATGTGAAGCCCCAGCATTTT
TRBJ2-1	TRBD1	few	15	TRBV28	CASSTGQGARSVQFF	TGTGCCAGCAGTACCGGACAGGGGGCGCGTTCGGTGCAGTTCTTC
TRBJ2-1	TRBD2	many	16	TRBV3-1	CASSWTSANSYNEQFF	TGTGCCAGCAGCTGGACTAGCGCTAACTCCTACAATGAGCAGTTCTTC
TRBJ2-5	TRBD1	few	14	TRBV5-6	CASRLRDRQETQYF	TGTGCCAGCAGGCTCCGGGACAGGCAAGAGACCCAGTACTTC
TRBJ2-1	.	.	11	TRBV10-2	CASSEEHEQFF	TGCGCCAGCAGTGAGGAGCATGAGCAGTTCTTC
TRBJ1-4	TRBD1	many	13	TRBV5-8	CASSGQGIEKLFF	TGTGCCAGCAGCGGACAGGGGATTGAAAAACTGTTTTTT
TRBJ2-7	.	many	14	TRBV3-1	CASSQAGTLQEQYF	TGTGCCAGCAGCCAAGCGGGCACGTTGCAGGAGCAGTACTTC
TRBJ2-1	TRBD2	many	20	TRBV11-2	CASSFKMGLAGLRRYNEQFF	TGTGCCAGCAGCTTTAAGATGGGACTAGCGGGATTAAGGCGCTACAATGAGCAGTTCTTC
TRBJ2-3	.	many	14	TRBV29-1	CSAGGGRSTDTQYF	TGCAGCGCCGGAGGGGGACGGTCCACAGATACGCAGTATTTT
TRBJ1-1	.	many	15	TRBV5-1	CASSSRPGGDHEAFF	TGCGCCAGCAGCTCACGGCCGGGGGGCGACCATGAAGCTTTCTTT
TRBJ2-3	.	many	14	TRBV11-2	CASSLELWKDTQYF	TGTGCCAGCAGCTTGGAGCTGTGGAAAGATACGCAGTATTTT
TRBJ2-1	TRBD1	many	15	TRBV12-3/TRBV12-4	CASSSRDRVGGEQFF	TGTGCCAGCAGTTCCCGGGACAGGGTTGGGGGTGAGCAGTTCTTC
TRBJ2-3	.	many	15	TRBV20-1	CSAPEFSAVTDTQYF	TGCAGTGCACCCGAATTCTCGGCCGTAACAGATACGCAGTATTTT
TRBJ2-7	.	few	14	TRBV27	CASSLWPERYEQYF	TGTGCCAGCAGTTTATGGCCAGAGCGGTACGAGCAGTACTTC
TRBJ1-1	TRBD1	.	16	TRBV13	CASSAGQGARPTEAFF	TGTGCCAGCAGCGCGGGACAGGGGGCGCGTCCCACTGAAGCTTTCTTT
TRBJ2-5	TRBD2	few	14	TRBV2	CASSASGSGETQYF	TGTGCCAGCAGTGCAAGCGGGAGCGGGGAGACCCAGTACTTC
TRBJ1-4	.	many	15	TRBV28	CASSLRTSTNEKLFF	TGTGCCAGCAGTTTGAGGACGTCAACTAATGAAAAACTGTTTTTT
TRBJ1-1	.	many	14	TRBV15	CATSRDSGNTEAFF	TGTGCCACCAGCAGAGATTCAGGGAACACTGAAGCTTTCTTT
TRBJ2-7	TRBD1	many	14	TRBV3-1	CASSTLDRGREQYF	TGTGCCAGCAGCACCCTTGACAGGGGGCGCGAGCAGTACTTC
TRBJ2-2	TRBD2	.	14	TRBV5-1	CASGPGLLTGELFF	TGCGCCAGCGGACCGGGACTACTAACCGGGGAGCTGTTTTTT
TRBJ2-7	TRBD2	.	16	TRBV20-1	CSAIGTSGRAAYEQYF	TGCAGTGCCATCGGGACTAGCGGGAGGGCCGCCTACGAGCAGTACTTC
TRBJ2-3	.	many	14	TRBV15	CATSDRRGTDTQYF	TGTGCCACCAGCGATCGGAGGGGCACAGATACGCAGTATTTT
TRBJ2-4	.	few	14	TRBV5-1	CASSLGGRWDIQYF	TGCGCCAGCAGCCTCGGCGGGCGATGGGACATTCAGTACTTC
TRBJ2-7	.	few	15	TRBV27	CASSLSGLLATMEYF	TGTGCCAGCAGTTTATCGGGGCTCTTGGCTACGATGGAGTACTTC
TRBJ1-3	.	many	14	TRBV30	CAWTEGFSGNTIYF	TGTGCCTGGACCGAGGGGTTCTCTGGAAACACCATATATTTT
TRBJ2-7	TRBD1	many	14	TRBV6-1	CASSGTGGGYEQYF	TGTGCCAGCAGTGGGACAGGGGGCGGCTACGAGCAGTACTTC
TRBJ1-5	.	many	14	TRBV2	CASSGQGRNQPQHF	TGTGCCAGCAGTGGGCAGGGACGCAATCAGCCCCAGCATTTT
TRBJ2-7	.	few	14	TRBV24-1	CATRRGVGSYEQYF	TGTGCCACCCGACGAGGGGTTGGCTCCTACGAGCAGTACTTC
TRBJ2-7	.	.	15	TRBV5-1	CASSWDSTGVYEQYF	TGCGCCAGCAGCTGGGACTCGACAGGCGTCTACGAGCAGTACTTC
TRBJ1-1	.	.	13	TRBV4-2	CASSQQLNTEAFF	TGTGCCAGCAGCCAACAGCTTAACACTGAAGCTTTCTTT
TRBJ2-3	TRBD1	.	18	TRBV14	CASSQRQGQGASTDTQYF	TGTGCCAGCAGCCAAAGGCAAGGACAGGGGGCTAGCACAGATACGCAGTATTTT
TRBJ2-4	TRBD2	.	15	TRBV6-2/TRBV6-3	CASGVTSGGKNIQYF	TGTGCCAGCGGTGTAACTAGCGGGGGAAAAAACATTCAGTACTTC